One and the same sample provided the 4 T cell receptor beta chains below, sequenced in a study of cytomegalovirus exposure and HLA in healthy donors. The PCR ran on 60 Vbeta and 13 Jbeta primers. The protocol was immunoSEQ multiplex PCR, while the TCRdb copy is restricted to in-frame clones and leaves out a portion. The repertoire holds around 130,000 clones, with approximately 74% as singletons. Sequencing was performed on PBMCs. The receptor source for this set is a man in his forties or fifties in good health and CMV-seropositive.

Here the CDR3 reads CASSQETQGRPYEQYF. The CDR3 DNA is TGCGCCAGCAGCCAAGAGACGCAGGGAAGACCCTACGAGCAGTACTTC. The gene calls are TRBV4-1 and TRBJ2-5; a possible D gene is TRBD1 (5 bases). The J call is doubtful: the DNA matches TRBJ2-7 better. Per germline, CDR1 MGHRA and CDR2 YSYEKL. This CDR3 has 16 amino acids.

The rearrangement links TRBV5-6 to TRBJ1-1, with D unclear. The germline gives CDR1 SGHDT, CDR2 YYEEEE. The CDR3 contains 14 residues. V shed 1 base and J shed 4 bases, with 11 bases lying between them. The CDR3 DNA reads TGTGCCAGCAGCTTGTATCTGCCCGGCACTGAAGCTTTCTTT. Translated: CASSLYLPGTEAFF.

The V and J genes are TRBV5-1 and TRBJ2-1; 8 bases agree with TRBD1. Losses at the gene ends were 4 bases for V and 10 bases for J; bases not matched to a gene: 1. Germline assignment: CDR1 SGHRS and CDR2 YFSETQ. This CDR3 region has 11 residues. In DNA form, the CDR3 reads TGCGCCAGCAGCAGGGACAGGGAGCAGTTCTTC. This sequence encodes CASSRDREQFF.

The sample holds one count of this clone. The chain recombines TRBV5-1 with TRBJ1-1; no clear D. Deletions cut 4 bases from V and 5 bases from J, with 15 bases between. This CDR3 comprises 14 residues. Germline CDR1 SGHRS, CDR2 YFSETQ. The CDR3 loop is CASSLGRSKTEAFF. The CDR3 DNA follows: TGCGCCAGCAGCCTAGGGAGGTCGAAAACTGAAGCTTTCTTT.